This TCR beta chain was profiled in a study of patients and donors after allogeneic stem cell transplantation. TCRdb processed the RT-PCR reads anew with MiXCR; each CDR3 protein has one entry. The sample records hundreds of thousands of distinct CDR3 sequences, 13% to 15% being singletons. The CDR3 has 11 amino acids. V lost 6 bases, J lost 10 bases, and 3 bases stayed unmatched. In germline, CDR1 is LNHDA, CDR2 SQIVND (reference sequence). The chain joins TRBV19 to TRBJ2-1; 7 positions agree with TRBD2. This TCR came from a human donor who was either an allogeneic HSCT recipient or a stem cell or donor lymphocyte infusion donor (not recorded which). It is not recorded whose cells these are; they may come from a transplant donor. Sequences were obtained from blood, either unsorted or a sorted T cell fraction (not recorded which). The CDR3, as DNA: TGTGCCAGTAGCAGGGACTACGAGCAGTTCTTC. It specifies CASSRDYEQFF.